This TCR beta chain emerged from a study of T cell responses to AZD1222 COVID-19 vaccine. Study summary: It was second doses at about 4 or about 12 weeks that were pooled.

Study-wide results and limits: Elevations in Spike-specific TCR breadth and depth followed administration of two AZD1222 doses. Clonal diversity was possibly underestimated, and the donors were mostly white British, with more females. Nearly half of spike-specific TCRs reportedly target variant regions that are unmutated in the B.1.351 and B.1.1.7 variants.

Generated by immunoSEQ multiplex PCR, the TCRdb table keeps only in-frame clones and is missing some. The data contain roughly 120,000 clones, about 88% of them singletons. On this clone: Its cognate antigen is unknown.

Per germline, CDR1 MNHEY and CDR2 SMNVEV (reference sequence). The V end was cut by 7 bases, the J end by 1 base, with 5 bases between. This CDR3 has 13 amino acids. The chain joins TRBV27 to TRBJ1-6; D remains unclear. The clonotype originates from an adult in good health. The sample in question was peripheral blood, obtained on day 0 of AZD1222 vaccination. The CDR3 protein is CASKRSYNSPLHF. As DNA, the CDR3 is TGTGCCAGCAAGAGATCCTATAATTCACCCCTCCACTTT.